Listed below are T cell receptor beta chains from one sample, sequenced in a study of cytotoxic CD8 clonotypes in ibrutinib-treated CLL. The data were produced by immunoSEQ multiplex PCR, yet TCRdb's version contains in-frame clones alone and is incomplete. The sample records some 40,000 clones, 55% to 80% being singletons. The sample here was PBMCs, taken at disease progression, from a patient treated with ibrutinib. Every receptor here comes from a human donor with chronic lymphocytic leukemia. CDR3s include the opening cysteine and the closing phenylalanine or tryptophan. Each record gives: CDR3 length, J gene, D gene, clone size, V gene, CDR3 DNA, CDR3 protein. D genes are given only for firm matches. The size of a clone is reported for some rows only, either as once, few or many, or as a class for expanded clones.

length: 13
J: TRBJ2-6
D: NA
size: NA
V: TRBV6-6
DNA: TGTGCCAGCAGTTACGGGGGGGCCAACGTCCTGACTTTC
CDR3: CASSYGGANVLTF

length: 15
J: TRBJ1-5
D: NA
size: NA
V: TRBV19
DNA: TGTGCCAGTAGTTTAGGCTGGCAGGGGTATCAGCCCCAGCATTTT
CDR3: CASSLGWQGYQPQHF

length: 13
J: TRBJ2-3
D: NA
size: NA
V: TRBV10-3
DNA: TGTGCCATCAGTGATGGGGTCACAGATACGCAGTATTTT
CDR3: CAISDGVTDTQYF

length: 16
J: TRBJ1-2
D: NA
size: NA
V: TRBV4-3
DNA: TGCGCCAGCAGCCAGAGTTCGCACCTCCCTAACTATGGCTACACCTTC
CDR3: CASSQSSHLPNYGYTF

length: 14
J: TRBJ1-4
D: TRBD1
size: NA
V: TRBV28
DNA: TGTGCCAGCAGTGTCGACAGGGCCCGTGAAAAACTGTTTTTT
CDR3: CASSVDRAREKLFF

length: 16
J: TRBJ2-2
D: TRBD1
size: NA
V: TRBV30
DNA: TGTGCCTGGAGTGCCAGAGGGACAGGAGACACCGGGGAGCTGTTTTTT
CDR3: CAWSARGTGDTGELFF

length: 17
J: TRBJ2-1
D: NA
size: NA
V: TRBV7-2
DNA: TGTGCCAGCAGCTCAGATATATATGGGGACCAGCTTAATGAGCAGTTCTTC
CDR3: CASSSDIYGDQLNEQFF

length: 13
J: TRBJ2-7
D: NA
size: NA
V: TRBV5-1
DNA: TGCGCCAGCAGCTTGTGGGCAGACTACGAGCAGTACTTC
CDR3: CASSLWADYEQYF

length: 15
J: TRBJ1-4
D: TRBD1
size: NA
V: TRBV25-1
DNA: TGTGCCAGCAGCCTCCACAGGGGTACTAATGAAAAACTGTTTTTT
CDR3: CASSLHRGTNEKLFF

length: 19
J: TRBJ2-5
D: TRBD2
size: NA
V: TRBV28
DNA: TGTGCCAGCAGTTCAAACGCGGGACTAGCGGATCCCTCGGGAGAGACCCAGTACTTC
CDR3: CASSSNAGLADPSGETQYF

length: 13
J: TRBJ1-1
D: NA
size: few
V: TRBV11-3
DNA: TGTGCCAGCAGCGCCGCAGCGAACACTGAAGCTTTCTTT
CDR3: CASSAAANTEAFF

length: 12
J: TRBJ1-1
D: NA
size: few
V: TRBV30
DNA: TGTGCCTGGATCGGTAGGTGGACTGAAGCTTTCTTT
CDR3: CAWIGRWTEAFF

length: 13
J: TRBJ1-1
D: NA
size: NA
V: TRBV11-3
DNA: TGTGCCAGCAGCTTAAATAGGGACACTGAAGCTTTCTTT
CDR3: CASSLNRDTEAFF

length: 13
J: TRBJ2-7
D: TRBD2
size: NA
V: TRBV7-3
DNA: TGTGCCAGCAGCCCAGGCGGGGGTGTCGAGCAGTACTTC
CDR3: CASSPGGGVEQYF

length: 15
J: TRBJ1-1
D: NA
size: NA
V: TRBV6-1
DNA: TGTGCCAGCACCCTCATGGACAGTTTGAACACTGAAGCTTTCTTT
CDR3: CASTLMDSLNTEAFF

length: 14
J: TRBJ2-7
D: TRBD1
size: NA
V: TRBV9
DNA: TGTGCCAGCAGCGTAGCCACAGGGGTGGGCGAGCAGTACTTC
CDR3: CASSVATGVGEQYF

length: 11
J: TRBJ1-1
D: NA
size: few
V: TRBV20-1
DNA: TGCAGATTACTCTCGAACACTGAAGCTTTCTTT
CDR3: CRLLSNTEAFF